Listed below are T cell receptor beta chains from one sample, sequenced in a study of blood T cells in healthy people across ages. TCRdb re-called the 5' RACE reads through MiXCR, storing one row per CDR3 protein. The table records around 1.7 million distinct CDR3 sequences, about 28% of them present only once. The sample was blood. The receptor set was obtained from a woman between 25 and 40 years old in good health. Each CDR3 is given with its conserved first and last residue. Each record gives: V gene, J gene, D gene, clone size, CDR3 protein, CDR3 DNA. A D gene is named only where the DNA matches it firmly. Part of the rows lack a size; the others show once, few, many or a class for expanded clones.

TRBV2,TRBJ2-6,-,-,CASSIRVGGANVLTF,TGTGCCAGCAGTATAAGGGTGGGCGGGGCCAACGTCCTGACTTTC
TRBV7-9,TRBJ2-5,-,many,CASSLRSDQETQYF,TGTGCCAGCAGCTTAAGATCTGACCAGGAGACCCAGTACTTC
TRBV10-3,TRBJ2-3,TRBD2,-,CAISEQAGMDTQYF,TGTGCCATCAGTGAGCAAGCGGGGATGGATACGCAGTATTTT
TRBV5-1,TRBJ2-6,TRBD2,-,CASSLGGDSGANVPTF,TGCGCTAGCAGCTTGGGGGGGGACTCTGGGGCCAACGTCCCGACTTTC
TRBV6-6,TRBJ1-1,-,few,CASSYFSGTEAFF,TGTGCCAGCAGTTACTTTTCGGGGACTGAAGCTTTCTTT
TRBV7-2,TRBJ2-1,-,-,CASSWTLQAVQFF,TGTGCCAGCAGCTGGACCCTCCAGGCTGTGCAGTTCTTC
TRBV19,TRBJ2-7,-,-,CASSMSGISYEQYF,TGTGCCAGTAGTATGAGCGGTATCTCCTACGAGCAGTACTTC
TRBV12-3/TRBV12-4,TRBJ2-5,TRBD2,many,CASSPRTSRTETQYF,TGTGCCAGCAGTCCGCGGACTAGCCGGACGGAGACCCAGTACTTC
TRBV4-1,TRBJ2-7,-,many,CASSQEIRSHYEQYF,TGCGCCAGCAGCCAAGAGATCCGCTCCCACTACGAGCAGTACTTC
TRBV5-1,TRBJ2-3,-,many,CASSLEYRSTDTQYF,TGCGCCAGCAGCTTGGAGTACAGGTCGACAGATACGCAGTATTTT
TRBV28,TRBJ1-5,-,few,CASNVHRSNQPQHF,TGTGCCAGCAACGTACATAGAAGCAATCAGCCCCAGCATTTT
TRBV29-1,TRBJ2-1,-,many,CSVADGPGDNEQFF,TGCAGCGTTGCGGACGGGCCTGGGGACAATGAGCAGTTCTTC
TRBV7-2,TRBJ2-7,-,few,CASTPQTTAYEQYF,TGTGCCAGCACCCCACAGACAACTGCCTACGAGCAGTACTTC
TRBV20-1,TRBJ2-1,-,-,CSAPSYTPEWSSYNEQFF,TGCAGTGCCCCCAGCTACACCCCTGAGTGGAGCTCCTACAATGAGCAGTTCTTC
TRBV15,TRBJ2-5,TRBD2,-,CATSNLSGLAIRETQYF,TGTGCCACCAGCAACCTATCGGGACTAGCGATCCGGGAGACCCAGTACTTC
TRBV12-5,TRBJ2-1,TRBD2,once,CASGLREGGYNEQFF,TGTGCTAGTGGTTTGCGGGAGGGGGGGTACAATGAGCAGTTCTTC
TRBV5-1,TRBJ2-1,-,-,CASSLDRLPNEQFF,TGCGCCAGCAGCTTGGATAGACTACCTAATGAGCAGTTCTTC
TRBV20-1,TRBJ2-7,TRBD1,-,CSARGEGQNREQYF,TGCAGTGCTAGAGGCGAGGGACAGAATCGCGAGCAGTACTTC
TRBV20-1,TRBJ2-7,TRBD1,few,CSATGTGNYEQYF,TGCAGTGCTACCGGGACAGGGAACTACGAGCAGTACTTC
TRBV6-5,TRBJ2-5,TRBD1,-,CASARDRVCETQYF,TGTGCCAGTGCACGGGACAGGGTATGTGAGACCCAGTACTTC
TRBV12-5,TRBJ1-1,-,-,CASGFLLGGNTEAFF,TGTGCTAGTGGTTTTTTGTTAGGGGGGAACACTGAAGCTTTCTTT
TRBV9,TRBJ2-7,-,few,CASSVGGSPEDYEQYF,TGTGCCAGCAGCGTAGGAGGCAGCCCCGAGGACTACGAGCAGTACTTC
TRBV7-2,TRBJ2-3,-,few,CASSPWTIGVTDTQYF,TGTGCCAGCAGCCCTTGGACTATCGGGGTCACAGATACGCAGTATTTT
TRBV29-1,TRBJ2-1,-,-,CSAVTFPRTKLANEQFF,TGCAGCGCTGTAACATTTCCCCGGACCAAGCTTGCCAATGAGCAGTTCTTC
TRBV6-5,TRBJ1-2,TRBD1,few,CAIRDRGNYGYIF,TGTGCCATCAGGGACAGGGGAAACTATGGCTACATCTTC
TRBV5-1,TRBJ2-3,TRBD1,-,CASSVQQGPDTQYF,TGCGCCAGCAGCGTACAACAGGGGCCAGATACGCAGTATTTT
TRBV20-1,TRBJ2-1,-,-,CSARSRGYNEQFF,TGCAGTGCTAGGTCCAGGGGCTACAATGAGCAGTTCTTC
TRBV20-1,TRBJ2-3,TRBD1,-,CSAPRTGRSTDTQYF,TGCAGTGCTCCCCGGACAGGTCGGAGCACAGATACGCAGTATTTT
TRBV7-9,TRBJ2-3,TRBD1,-,CASSSDRSPDTQYF,TGTGCCAGCAGCTCGGACAGGTCCCCAGATACGCAGTATTTT
TRBV28,TRBJ2-7,-,few,CASRGGESYEQYF,TGTGCCAGCAGGGGGGGAGAGTCCTACGAGCAGTACTTC
TRBV20-1,TRBJ2-7,TRBD2,-,CSAPPSGRTYEQYF,TGCAGTGCGCCTCCTAGCGGGAGGACCTACGAGCAGTACTTC
TRBV5-1,TRBJ2-3,TRBD1,-,CASRRGTGTDTQCF,TGCGCCAGCAGGCGAGGGACAGGCACAGATACGCAGTGTTTT
TRBV10-1,TRBJ2-1,-,many,CASSDGSGSEQFF,TGCGCCAGCAGTGATGGGTCAGGCAGTGAGCAGTTCTTC
TRBV2,TRBJ2-1,TRBD2,-,CASSESSGIGNEQFF,TGTGCCAGCAGTGAGTCGAGCGGGATTGGTAATGAGCAGTTCTTC
TRBV2,TRBJ2-2,-,-,CASSDWRDGELFF,TGTGCCAGCAGTGACTGGAGAGACGGGGAGCTGTTTTTT
TRBV29-1,TRBJ1-2,TRBD1,many,CSVSGTGGGYTF,TGCAGCGTCAGTGGGACAGGGGGTGGCTACACCTTC
TRBV5-1,TRBJ2-3,-,-,CASMKSNTDTQYF,TGCGCCAGTATGAAGTCTAACACAGATACGCAGTATTTT
TRBV6-6,TRBJ1-2,-,many,CASSQSRANNYGYTF,TGTGCCAGCAGCCAAAGCCGGGCCAATAACTATGGCTACACCTTC
TRBV29-1,TRBJ2-1,TRBD2,-,CSVGLAGSWYEQFF,TGCAGCGTTGGACTAGCGGGGAGTTGGTACGAGCAGTTCTTC
TRBV7-8,TRBJ1-1,-,-,CASLPVMGATEAFF,TGTGCCAGCCTCCCAGTAATGGGTGCCACTGAAGCTTTCTTT
TRBV28,TRBJ2-5,TRBD1,few,CASSLSQGAGEQYF,TGTGCCAGCAGTTTAAGTCAGGGGGCGGGTGAGCAGTACTTC
TRBV5-4,TRBJ2-5,TRBD1,-,CASSSGQGVKETQYF,TGTGCCAGCAGCTCGGGACAGGGTGTAAAAGAGACCCAGTACTTC
TRBV20-1,TRBJ2-7,TRBD2,few,CSARLAGGLRYEQYF,TGCAGTGCCCGACTAGCGGGAGGGCTTCGCTACGAGCAGTACTTC
TRBV7-8,TRBJ1-5,-,few,CASSLVWSGNNQPQHF,TGTGCCAGCAGCTTAGTATGGTCGGGAAACAATCAGCCCCAGCATTTT
TRBV5-1,TRBJ2-3,-,few,CASSLEFASEDTQYF,TGCGCCAGCAGCTTGGAGTTCGCTAGCGAAGATACGCAGTATTTT